These 15 T cell receptor beta chains share one sample of origin, sequenced in a study of cytomegalovirus exposure and HLA in healthy donors. Amplification used 60 Vbeta primers and 13 Jbeta primers. The repertoire was sequenced with immunoSEQ multiplex PCR; TCRdb's copy has only in-frame clones and lacks some. The table lists about 140,000 clones, over 60% of them singletons. The sample consisted of PBMCs. These receptors were taken from a woman between 45 and 60 years old in good health and CMV-seronegative.

The CDR3 spells CASSSNGGARMYNEQFF. CDR3 DNA sequence: TGCGCCAGCAGCTCTAACGGGGGGGCACGTATGTACAATGAGCAGTTCTTC. The chain couples TRBV5-1 to TRBJ2-1; 8 bases line up with TRBD2. Trimming removed 3 bases from V and 4 bases from J; junction bases left unmatched: 12. Germline CDR1 reads SGHRS; CDR2 reads YFSETQ. CDR3 size: 17 residues.

V and J are TRBV7-9 and TRBJ1-6; 10 bases are shared with TRBD1. CDR1 is SEHNR and CDR2 is FQNEAQ in the germline V gene (reference sequence). This CDR3 is built from 13 residues. Trimming at V came to 6 bases and at J to 13 bases, leaving 6 bases not matched to a gene. Here the CDR3 reads CASRGTGESPLHF. CDR3 nucleotide sequence: TGTGCCAGCAGGGGGACAGGGGAATCTCCCCTCCACTTT.

The chain recombines TRBV7-9 with TRBJ1-2; D possibly corresponds to TRBD1 (6 bases). Trimming stripped 3 bases from V and 0 bases from J, with 14 bases between. This CDR3 has 16 residues. Germline V CDR1 and CDR2: SEHNR, FQNEAQ (reference sequence). CDR3 in amino acids: CASSFQGLGTNYGYTF. The CDR3 region has the DNA TGTGCCAGCAGCTTTCAGGGGTTGGGGACTAACTATGGCTACACCTTC.

This clone showed up many times. The chain is built from TRBV19 and TRBJ1-5; 9 bases agree with TRBD1. The V and J ends lost 5 bases and 3 bases, in that order; junction bases with no gene match: 11. This CDR3 has 17 amino acids. Per germline, CDR1 LNHDA and CDR2 SQIVND (reference sequence). The CDR3 bases are TGTGCCAGTAGTCCAAAACGAGGGACAGGGATCAATCAGCCCCAGCATTTT. Protein sequence: CASSPKRGTGINQPQHF.

The chain joins TRBV15 to TRBJ1-1, with D possibly matching TRBD1 (6 bases). CDR1 is LNHNV, CDR2 YYDKDF, per germline (reference sequence). CDR3 size: 15 residues. Trimming stripped 0 bases from V and 6 bases from J, with 14 bases between. The CDR3 coding sequence is TGTGCCACCAGCAGAGACAGGGGCACAGGCGCTGAAGCTTTCTTT. Its translation is CATSRDRGTGAEAFF.

The chain combines TRBV30 with TRBJ2-3; D may be TRBD2 (5 bases). The CDR3 covers 15 residues. V lost 1 base to trimming and J lost 3 bases, with 14 bases between them. CDR1 and CDR2 from the germline V gene are GTSNPN and SVGIG (reference sequence). The CDR3: CAWSDGALATDTQYF. The CDR3 nucleotides read TGTGCCTGGAGTGATGGAGCTCTAGCTACAGATACGCAGTATTTT. The variable domain in full, with the rest retrieved from reference TRBV30 and TRBJ2-3, is SQTIHQWPATLVQPVGSPLSLECTVEGTSNPNLYWYRQAAGRGLQLLFYSVGIGQISSEVPQNLSASRPQDRQFILSSKKLLLSDSGFYLCAWSDGALATDTQYFGPGTRLTVL.

The V and J genes are TRBV18 and TRBJ2-5; D remains ambiguous. The ends were cut back, 3 bases at V and 2 bases at J, with 13 bases in the middle. CDR1 is KGHSH and CDR2 is LQKENI in the germline V gene. CDR3 length: 15 amino acids. Here the CDR3 reads CASSPITVIQETQYF. The CDR3 DNA reads as TGTGCCAGCTCACCTATAACGGTAATACAAGAGACCCAGTACTTC. Using reference TRBV18 and TRBJ2-5 for the parts outside the CDR3, the full variable domain is NAGVMQNPRHLVRRRGQEARLRCSPMKGHSHVYWYRQLPEEGLKFMVYLQKENIIDESGMPKERFSAEFPKEGPSILRIQQVVRGDSAAYFCASSPITVIQETQYFGPGTRLLVL.

The CDR3 DNA sequence: TGTGCCAGCTCACCAACCGGGACAGGGGACGGTTTGACCCAGCATTTT. Translated, it gives CASSPTGTGDGLTQHF. V is TRBV18 and J is TRBJ1-5; 10 nucleotides agree with TRBD1. There are 16 residues in the CDR3. Per the germline V gene, CDR1 is KGHSH and CDR2 is LQKENI. The V gene end was trimmed by 2 bases and the J gene end by 11 bases; junction bases not matched to a gene: 12.

This sequence joins TRBV18 and TRBJ1-3; no firm D call. The V gene lost 3 bases and the J gene lost 3 bases, with 6 bases spanning the gap. CDR3 length: 13 residues. Looked up from germline, CDR1 is KGHSH and CDR2 is LQKENI. The CDR3 sequence: CASSPGSGNTIYF. The CDR3 DNA reads as TGTGCCAGCTCACCCGGGAGTGGAAACACCATATATTTT.

The rearrangement links TRBV9 to TRBJ1-1; possible D gene TRBD1, 6 bases. V was trimmed by 0 bases and J by 4 bases, leaving 19 bases between them. Germline CDR1 is SGDLS and CDR2 is YYNGEE. This CDR3 contains 17 residues. The CDR3 sequence: CASSVDYAQGSITEAFF. The CDR3, as DNA: TGTGCCAGCAGCGTAGATTATGCCCAGGGGTCGATCACTGAAGCTTTCTTT. The full variable domain, with the rest looked up from reference TRBV9 and TRBJ1-1, is DSGVTQTPKHLITATGQRVTLRCSPRSGDLSVYWYQQSLDQGLQFLIQYYNGEERAKGNILERFSAQQFPDLHSELNLSSLELGDSALYFCASSVDYAQGSITEAFFGQGTRLTVV.

The genes are TRBV9 and TRBJ2-2; 10 bases match TRBD1. Germline CDR1 SGDLS, CDR2 YYNGEE. Unmatched junction bases numbered 8, after V lost 6 bases and J lost 6 bases. The CDR3 runs 15 residues. The CDR3 is CASTLDRGHAGELFF. The CDR3 coding sequence is TGTGCCAGCACCCTAGACAGGGGGCATGCCGGGGAGCTGTTTTTT. Complete variable domain (other parts from reference TRBV9 and TRBJ2-2): DSGVTQTPKHLITATGQRVTLRCSPRSGDLSVYWYQQSLDQGLQFLIQYYNGEERAKGNILERFSAQQFPDLHSELNLSSLELGDSALYFCASTLDRGHAGELFFGEGSRLTVL.

The chain carries TRBV10-3 and TRBJ1-5, with 8 bases that match TRBD1. Looked up from germline, CDR1 is ENHRY and CDR2 is SYGVKD. After removal of 10 bases from V and 3 bases from J, the junction contained 8 bases not matched to a gene. The CDR3 contains 14 residues. The CDR3 sequence is CATAPGQVNQPQHF. The CDR3, as DNA: TGTGCCACCGCACCGGGACAGGTCAATCAGCCCCAGCATTTT.

The sample holds one count of this clone. The J gene is TRBJ2-5, the V gene TRBV5-4, with 11 bases identical to TRBD1. J lost 3 bases, V lost 5 bases, and 3 bases had no gene match. CDR1 and CDR2 (germline): SGHNT, YYREEE (reference sequence). The length of the CDR3 is 14 residues. CDR3 sequence: CASRRDRGEETQYF. CDR3 bases: TGTGCCAGCAGACGGGACAGGGGGGAAGAGACCCAGTACTTC.

V usage is TRBV19 and J usage is TRBJ1-2; a weak D match, TRBD1 (6 bases). With 5 bases removed from V and 6 bases from J, the gap between germline ends came to 13 bases. This CDR3 contains 13 residues. Germline V gene sequence: CDR1 LNHDA, CDR2 SQIVND (reference sequence). The CDR3 loop reads CASSPNQGNGYTF. DNA for the CDR3: TGTGCCAGTAGTCCGAACCAGGGGAATGGCTACACCTTC.

The chain combines TRBV30 with TRBJ2-2, with a weak D call TRBD1 (5 bases). V was shortened by 8 bases and J by 1 base, with 11 bases between the two germline ends. Germline CDR1 and CDR2: GTSNPN and SVGIG (reference sequence). The CDR3 spans 13 residues. The CDR3 sequence: CATSTGNTGELFF. The DNA of the CDR3 is TGTGCCACCAGTACAGGGAACACCGGGGAGCTGTTTTTT.